This TCR beta chain was documented in a study of blood T cell repertoires in COVID-19. Measured with immunoSEQ multiplex PCR; TCRdb has only the in-frame clones, and not every one. The sample has about 270,000 clones, roughly 91% seen once. The germline CDR1 and CDR2 sequences are SEHNR and FQNEAQ (reference sequence). This CDR3 is 16 amino acids long. Trimming removed 5 bases from V and 7 bases from J; junction bases left unmatched: 14. V usage is TRBV7-9 and J usage is TRBJ1-3, with TRBD1 matching over 7 bases. The origin of this receptor is a woman aged 40 to 50 with acute COVID-19. The sequenced sample was PBMCs or T cells enriched from blood (not recorded which). The CDR3 DNA reads as TGTGCCAGCAGCCGAAAAGGACAGGCTTACGGGAACACCATATATTTT. Amino acid sequence: CASSRKGQAYGNTIYF. The whole variable domain, filled in from reference TRBV7-9 and TRBJ1-3, reads DTGVSQNPRHKITKRGQNVTFRCDPISEHNRLYWYRQTLGQGPEFLTYFQNEAQLEKSRLLSDRFSAERPKGSFSTLEIQRTEQGDSAMYLCASSRKGQAYGNTIYFGEGSWLTVV.